This T cell receptor beta chain is from a study of blood T cells in healthy people across ages. Isolation of PBMCs gave at least 7 million cells per sample. CDR1 and CDR2 (germline): MNHNY, SVGAGI (reference sequence). The CDR3 is 13 residues long. A second PCR of roughly 7 to 11 cycles used a sample-barcoded 5' primer and a J-beta primer mix. TCRdb re-derived calls from the 5' RACE reads in MiXCR, one entry per CDR3 protein. The table includes 650,000 or so distinct CDR3 sequences, more than 45% detected once. This clonotype appeared a single time. A read error is possible here, since a much larger clone lies one base away.

V is TRBV6-6 and J is TRBJ2-1, with D uncertain. The J call could be wrong; TRBJ2-7 is a better fit for the DNA end. This sequence originates from a woman aged 80 or over in good health. Sequencing used blood. CDR3 coding DNA: TGTGCCAGCAGTCTTTCGTTCTACAATGAGCAGTACTTC. This encodes CASSLSFYNEQYF.